The 9 T cell receptor beta chains in this list originate from one sample, sequenced in a study of cytomegalovirus exposure and HLA in healthy donors. PCR primers comprised 60 Vbeta and 13 Jbeta primers. Assay used: immunoSEQ multiplex PCR; TCRdb lists only in-frame clones, some missing. The sample includes more than 90,000 clones, about 70% of them seen just once. Source material: PBMCs. The receptors come from a man younger than 45 in good health and CMV-seropositive.

The genes are TRBV4-1 and TRBJ2-5; D gene unclear. This CDR3 is 15 amino acids long. Germline V lookup: CDR1 MGHRA, CDR2 YSYEKL. Trimming took off 1 base at V and 5 bases at J, with 14 bases between the two ends. The CDR3 here is CASSQVAGFMETQYF. CDR3 nucleotides: TGCGCCAGCAGCCAAGTGGCAGGTTTTATGGAGACCCAGTACTTC.

This clone turned up a few times. The rearrangement uses TRBV30 and TRBJ1-1, with D hard to call. Trimming took off 2 bases at V and 3 bases at J, with 10 bases between the two ends. This CDR3 spans 13 amino acids. Germline V CDR1 and CDR2: GTSNPN, SVGIG (reference sequence). CDR3 coding DNA: TGTGCCTGGAGTACGGCAGACTACACTGAAGCTTTCTTT. This codes for CAWSTADYTEAFF. Full variable domain (rest looked up from reference TRBV30 and TRBJ1-1): SQTIHQWPATLVQPVGSPLSLECTVEGTSNPNLYWYRQAAGRGLQLLFYSVGIGQISSEVPQNLSASRPQDRQFILSSKKLLLSDSGFYLCAWSTADYTEAFFGQGTRLTVV.

This clone was detected a few times. The rearrangement uses TRBV28 and TRBJ1-2, with 7 bases aligning to TRBD1. The CDR3 is made up of 15 amino acids. With V trimmed by 6 bases and J by 3 bases, 10 bases remained unmatched. Per germline, CDR1 MDHEN and CDR2 SYDVKM. The CDR3 DNA is TGTGCCAGCAGGAAGGGGGCCAGGGGAGACTATGGCTACACCTTC. Its protein is CASRKGARGDYGYTF.

This chain joins TRBV27 and TRBJ2-5, with TRBD1 matching 9 bases. J lost 6 bases, V lost 4 bases, and 9 bases had no gene match. CDR1 is MNHEY and CDR2 is SMNVEV in the germline V gene (reference sequence). The CDR3 spans 15 residues. The CDR3 spells CASSYSGQGSKTQYF. The DNA of the CDR3 is TGTGCCAGCAGTTACAGCGGACAGGGGAGCAAGACCCAGTACTTC.

The chain employs TRBV19 and TRBJ2-1; 11 bases align to TRBD2. Germline values: CDR1 LNHDA, CDR2 SQIVND (reference sequence). Unmatched junction bases numbered 0, after V lost 4 bases and J lost 4 bases. The CDR3 has 14 residues. The CDR3 bases are TGTGCCAGTAGTAGGACTAGCGGGTACAATGAGCAGTTCTTC. Translating gives CASSRTSGYNEQFF. The full variable domain, in which reference TRBV19 and TRBJ2-1 provide the parts outside the CDR3, is DGGITQSPKYLFRKEGQNVTLSCEQNLNHDAMYWYRQDPGQGLRLIYYSQIVNDFQKGDIAEGYSVSREKKESFPLTVTSAQKNPTAFYLCASSRTSGYNEQFFGPGTRLTVL.

The chain employs TRBV5-4 and TRBJ2-7; 8 bases line up with TRBD2. The length of the CDR3 is 14 residues. V lost 2 bases to trimming and J lost 7 bases; unmatched junction nucleotides: 8. The germline CDR1 and CDR2 sequences are SGHNT and YYREEE (reference sequence). In DNA, the CDR3 is TGTGCCAGCAGCTTCGGGGTAGCGGGGCGTGAGCAGTACTTC. Translating it yields CASSFGVAGREQYF.

As DNA, the CDR3 is TGTGCCAGCAGTTCACATACAACTAATGAAAAACTGTTTTTT. Its translation: CASSSHTTNEKLFF. V and J are TRBV2 and TRBJ1-4; D ambiguous. Germline CDR1 SNHLY, CDR2 FYNNEI. The CDR3 covers 14 residues. Between the trimmed V and J ends, which lost 5 bases and 0 bases, there was a span of 7 bases. Full variable domain (outside the CDR3, taken from reference TRBV2 and TRBJ1-4): EPEVTQTPSHQVTQMGQEVILRCVPISNHLYFYWYRQILGQKVEFLVSFYNNEISEKSEIFDDQFSVERPDGSNFTLKIRSTKLEDSAMYFCASSSHTTNEKLFFGSGTQLSVL.

V gene TRBV4-2 combines with J gene TRBJ2-2, with a tentative D call TRBD2 (6 bases). Trimming removed 4 bases from V and 9 bases from J, with 15 bases in between. This CDR3 region has 14 residues. Germline CDR1 reads LGHNA; CDR2 reads YNFKEQ. CDR3 region: CASSLTSKDWELFF. CDR3 bases: TGTGCCAGCAGCCTGACTAGTAAGGATTGGGAGCTGTTTTTT.

The J gene is TRBJ2-5, the V gene TRBV4-2; TRBD2 is a possible D gene (6 bases). The CDR3 has 13 residues. V lost 4 bases, J lost 5 bases, and 11 bases lay in between. From germline, CDR1 is LGHNA and CDR2 YNFKEQ. CDR3 amino acids: CASSRDSWETQYF. The CDR3 coding sequence is TGTGCCAGCAGCCGGGACTCCTGGGAGACCCAGTACTTC.